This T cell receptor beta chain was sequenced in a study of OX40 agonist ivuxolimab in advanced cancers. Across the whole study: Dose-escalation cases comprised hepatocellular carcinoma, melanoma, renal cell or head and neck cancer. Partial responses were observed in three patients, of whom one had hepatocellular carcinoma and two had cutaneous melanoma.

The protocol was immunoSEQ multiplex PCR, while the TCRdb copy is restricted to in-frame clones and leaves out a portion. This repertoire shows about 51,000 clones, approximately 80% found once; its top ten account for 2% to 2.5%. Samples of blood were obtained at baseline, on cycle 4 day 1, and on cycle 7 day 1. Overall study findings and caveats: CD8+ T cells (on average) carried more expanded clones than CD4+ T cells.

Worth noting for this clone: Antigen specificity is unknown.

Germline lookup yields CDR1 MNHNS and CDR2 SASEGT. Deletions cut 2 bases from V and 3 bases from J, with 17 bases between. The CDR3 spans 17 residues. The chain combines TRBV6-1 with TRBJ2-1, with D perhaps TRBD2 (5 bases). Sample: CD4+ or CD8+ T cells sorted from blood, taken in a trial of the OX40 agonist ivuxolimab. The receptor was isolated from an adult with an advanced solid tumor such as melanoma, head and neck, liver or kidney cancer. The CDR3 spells CASSENWVPGSYNEQFF. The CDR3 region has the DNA TGTGCCAGCAGTGAAAATTGGGTTCCTGGGAGCTACAATGAGCAGTTCTTC.